These 13 T cell receptor beta chains were sequenced from one sample in a study of metastatic and nonmetastatic thyroid tumors. TCRdb reprocessed the PCR reads via MiXCR. This sample carries tens of thousands of clones, roughly 11% of them seen once, and the ten largest clones take around 21%. Each patient went into thyroid surgery without having received any treatment. The sample taken for sequencing was blood. The receptors were gathered from a female donor with papillary thyroid cancer or a benign thyroid nodule (not recorded which). Some clones in this sample may be carry-over from other donors' samples.

This clone was detected ten times or more. This chain joins TRBV3-1 and TRBJ1-6; D perhaps matches TRBD1 (6 bases). Germline V gene lookup returns CDR1 LGHDT and CDR2 YNNKEL (reference sequence). V dropped 5 bases and J dropped 11 bases, with 19 bases sitting between them. This CDR3 comprises 15 residues. The CDR3 loop is CASSAIWGTPTPLHF. For the CDR3, the DNA is TGTGCCAGCAGCGCCATTTGGGGGACACCCACACCCCTCCACTTT.

This clone has at least ten counts. V gene TRBV2 combines with J gene TRBJ2-1; D call uncertain. V was trimmed by 6 bases and J by 3 bases, leaving 3 bases between them. CDR1 is SNHLY and CDR2 is FYNNEI in the germline V gene. This CDR3 spans 11 amino acids. The CDR3 spells CASRYYNEQFF. The DNA for the CDR3 is TGTGCCAGCAGATACTACAATGAGCAGTTCTTC. The full variable domain, in which reference TRBV2 and TRBJ2-1 provide the parts outside the CDR3, is EPEVTQTPSHQVTQMGQEVILRCVPISNHLYFYWYRQILGQKVEFLVSFYNNEISEKSEIFDDQFSVERPDGSNFTLKIRSTKLEDSAMYFCASRYYNEQFFGPGTRLTVL.

This clone was counted at least ten times. This sequence joins TRBV9 and TRBJ1-1; a possible D gene is TRBD1 (6 bases). CDR3 length equals 12 residues. Germline-derived CDR1 and CDR2 are SGDLS and YYNGEE. V lost 3 bases and J 10 bases, leaving 13 bases between the germline ends. The CDR3 sequence is CASSGGAGSAFF. In nucleotides, the CDR3 is TGTGCCAGCAGCGGGGGGGCGGGGTCAGCTTTCTTT. The full variable domain, in which reference TRBV9 and TRBJ1-1 provide the parts outside the CDR3, is DSGVTQTPKHLITATGQRVTLRCSPRSGDLSVYWYQQSLDQGLQFLIQYYNGEERAKGNILERFSAQQFPDLHSELNLSSLELGDSALYFCASSGGAGSAFFGQGTRLTVV.

This clone was seen repeatedly, ten times or more. The same CDR3 is also encoded by other DNA sequences in this sample. The chain links TRBV7-3 to TRBJ2-5, with a possible D match to TRBD1 (7 bases). Trimming took 3 bases from V and 1 from J, leaving 12 bases between them. This CDR3 is built from 15 residues. Per germline, CDR1 SGHTA and CDR2 FQGTGA. The CDR3 reads CASSFAGTVQETQYF. For the CDR3, the DNA is TGTGCCAGCAGCTTCGCGGGGACAGTCCAAGAGACCCAGTACTTC.

This clone was detected many times. V usage is TRBV20-1 and J usage is TRBJ2-3; a weak D match, TRBD2 (6 bases). V lost 8 bases to trimming and J lost 2 bases, with 17 bases between them. The CDR3 loop spans 14 amino acids. Germline V lookup: CDR1 DFQATT, CDR2 SNEGSKA (reference sequence). The chain's CDR3 is CSMPTREHTDTQYF. DNA of the CDR3: TGCAGTATGCCGACCCGGGAGCACACAGATACGCAGTATTTT.

This clone was recorded at least ten times. The chain links TRBV5-1 to TRBJ2-7; maybe TRBD1 (5 bases). The V gene's germline CDR1 is SGHRS and CDR2 YFSETQ. CDR3 size: 14 residues. Trimming pared 0 bases from V and 3 bases from J, leaving 10 bases between. Here the CDR3 DNA reads TGCGCCAGCAGCTTGGGGGTAGGGGACTACGAGCAGTACTTC. It yields the protein CASSLGVGDYEQYF.

This clone was observed a handful of times. The chain links TRBV27 to TRBJ2-7; 8 nucleotides line up with TRBD2. Trimming at V came to 4 bases and at J to 3 bases, leaving 5 bases not matched to a gene. The CDR3 covers 14 residues. Per germline, CDR1 MNHEY and CDR2 SMNVEV (reference sequence). The CDR3 protein is CASSSTGGLYEQYF. DNA for the CDR3: TGTGCCAGCAGTTCGACGGGAGGGCTCTACGAGCAGTACTTC.

This clone appeared many times. This chain uses TRBV10-3 with TRBJ2-7, with D possibly TRBD1 on 6 matching bases. Germline-derived CDR1 and CDR2 are ENHRY and SYGVKD. The V gene lost 8 bases and the J gene lost 9 bases, with 20 bases spanning the gap. The CDR3 has 13 residues. CDR3 nucleotide sequence: TGTGCCATCCACAGGGAATTTGAGGGTGTGCAGTACTTC. This gives the protein CAIHREFEGVQYF.

This clone ranks as medium-sized. CDR3 nucleotides: TGTGCCAGCAGAGCGAGGGGGGGGTCAGCCAAAAACATTCAGTACTTC. It translates to CASRARGGSAKNIQYF. The gene calls are TRBV6-1 and TRBJ2-4, with D tentatively TRBD2 (7 bases). CDR3 length equals 16 residues. V lost 6 bases, J lost 0 bases, and 15 bases lay in between. Germline-derived CDR1 and CDR2 are MNHNS and SASEGT.

Only a few counts were recorded for this clone. The rearrangement joins TRBV10-3 to TRBJ2-3; TRBD2 might be the D (5 bases). Trimming took off 3 bases at V and 3 bases at J, with 10 bases between the two ends. This CDR3 is built from 14 residues. Germline values: CDR1 ENHRY, CDR2 SYGVKD. The CDR3 DNA reads as TGTGCCATCAGTGAACCGTCGGGAACAGATACGCAGTATTTT. Translated, it gives CAISEPSGTDTQYF.

This clone was detected ten times or more. The chain couples TRBV19 to TRBJ2-1; weak D call: TRBD2 (6 bases). Trimming left V 5 bases short and J 8 bases short, with 19 bases between. The CDR3 sequence is 15 residues long. The germline V gene encodes CDR1 LNHDA and CDR2 SQIVND (reference sequence). CDR3 in amino acids: CASSPSVWTRDEQFF. The CDR3 nucleotides are TGTGCCAGTAGTCCTAGCGTATGGACGAGGGATGAGCAGTTCTTC. The whole variable domain, remainder taken from reference TRBV19 and TRBJ2-1, is DGGITQSPKYLFRKEGQNVTLSCEQNLNHDAMYWYRQDPGQGLRLIYYSQIVNDFQKGDIAEGYSVSREKKESFPLTVTSAQKNPTAFYLCASSPSVWTRDEQFFGPGTRLTVL.

This clone has ten or more counts. The chain carries TRBV2 and TRBJ2-3; D perhaps matches TRBD2 (6 bases). The germline V and J ends were trimmed by 2 bases and 2 bases, with 11 bases remaining between them. Germline CDR1 is SNHLY and CDR2 is FYNNEI. This CDR3 is built from 15 residues. The CDR3 nucleotides read TGTGCCAGCAGTGAAACTAGCCCCCTCACAGATACGCAGTATTTT. This codes for CASSETSPLTDTQYF.

Comment on this clone: One end of the junction does not line up with germline, which may come from a read error. The rearrangement uses TRBV18 and TRBJ1-1; no clear D gene. The CDR3 covers 14 residues. The V gene's germline CDR1 is KGHSH and CDR2 LQKENI. The CDR3 loop is CASSMEGRNTGAFF. The CDR3 DNA reads as TGTGCCAGCTCTATGGAGGGCCGTAACACTGGAGCTTTCTTT.